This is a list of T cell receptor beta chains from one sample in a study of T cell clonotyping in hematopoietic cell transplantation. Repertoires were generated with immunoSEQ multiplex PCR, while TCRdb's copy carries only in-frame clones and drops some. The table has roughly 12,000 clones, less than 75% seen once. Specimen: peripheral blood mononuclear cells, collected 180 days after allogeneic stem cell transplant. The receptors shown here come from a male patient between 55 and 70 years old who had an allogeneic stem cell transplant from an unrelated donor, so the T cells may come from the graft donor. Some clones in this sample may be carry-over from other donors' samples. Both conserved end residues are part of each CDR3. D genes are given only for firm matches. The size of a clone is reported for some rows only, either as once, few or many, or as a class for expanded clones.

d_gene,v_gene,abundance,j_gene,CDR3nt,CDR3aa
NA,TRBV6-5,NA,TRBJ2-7,TGTGCCAGCCAAGTCCAGGGGGGGGCCTACGAGCAGTACTTC,CASQVQGGAYEQYF
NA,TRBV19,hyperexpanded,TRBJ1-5,TGTGCCAGTAGTACAGGGAATGGGCAGCCCCAGCATTTT,CASSTGNGQPQHF
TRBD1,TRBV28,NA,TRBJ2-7,TGTGCCAGCAAATTAGGGGGCACCTACGAGCAGTACTTC,CASKLGGTYEQYF
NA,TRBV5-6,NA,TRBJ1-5,TGTGCCAGCAGCTGGGCGCAGCAGGGCGGGAGGCAGCCCCAGCATTTT,CASSWAQQGGRQPQHF
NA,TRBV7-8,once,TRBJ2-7,TGTGCCAGCAGCTCCCCCTACGAGCAGTACTTC,CASSSPYEQYF
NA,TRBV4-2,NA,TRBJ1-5,TGTGCCAGCAGCCAAGAATTTCGGGGAAATCAGCCCCAGCATTTT,CASSQEFRGNQPQHF
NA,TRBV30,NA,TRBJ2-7,TGTGCCTGGAGTGTGCGGGGCCTGAGGCAGTACTTC,CAWSVRGLRQYF
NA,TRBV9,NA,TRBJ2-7,TGTGCCAGCAGCTCGCGGGACACGAGCTCCTACGAGCAGTACTTC,CASSSRDTSSYEQYF
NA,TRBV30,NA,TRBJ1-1,TGTGTGGGTGAGAGGAACACTGAAGCTTTCTTT,CVGERNTEAFF
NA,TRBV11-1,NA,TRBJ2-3,TGTGCCAGCAGCTTCGAGATCCCCGGCGTTGATACGCAGTATTTT,CASSFEIPGVDTQYF
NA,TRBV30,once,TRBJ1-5,TGTGCCTGGAGTGTACAGGGTGGAGGTCAGCCCCAGCATTTT,CAWSVQGGGQPQHF
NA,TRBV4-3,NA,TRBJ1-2,TGCGCCAGCAGCCAAGATCTGGGGCCGCTCTATGGCTACACCTTC,CASSQDLGPLYGYTF
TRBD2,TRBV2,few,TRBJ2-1,TGTGCCAGCAGACTTCTAGGCGGGGGGGGCAATGAGCAGTTCTTC,CASRLLGGGGNEQFF
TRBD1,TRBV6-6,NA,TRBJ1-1,TGTGCCAGCAGAGGACAGGGGTACACTGAAGCCTTCTTT,CASRGQGYTEAFF
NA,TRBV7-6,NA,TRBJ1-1,TGTGCCAGCAGCTTAGAGGCCTTTCGTGCTGAAGCTTTCTTT,CASSLEAFRAEAFF
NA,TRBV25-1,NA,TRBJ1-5,TGTGCCAGCAGTGAACCAGGGGGCAATCAGCCCCAGCATTTT,CASSEPGGNQPQHF
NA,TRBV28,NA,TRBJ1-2,TGTGCCAGCAGTTTATTGTCCGGAGAATATGGCTACACCTTC,CASSLLSGEYGYTF
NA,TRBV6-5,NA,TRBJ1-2,TGTGCCAGCAGTTACCCCGGACTAGCCGGCTACACCTTC,CASSYPGLAGYTF
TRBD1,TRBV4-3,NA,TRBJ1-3,TGCGCCAGCAGCCAATCGACAGGGACTGGAAACACCATATATTTT,CASSQSTGTGNTIYF
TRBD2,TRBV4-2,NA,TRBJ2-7,TGTGCCAGCAGCCAAGGAGCGGGAGGGGGGGAGCAGTACTTC,CASSQGAGGGEQYF
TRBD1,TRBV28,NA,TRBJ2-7,TGTGCCGCTCAGGCAGGGACAGGGCCTTCCTACGAGCAGTACTTC,CAAQAGTGPSYEQYF
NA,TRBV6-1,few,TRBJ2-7,TGTGCCAGCAGTGCTCTAGGCCTTGGCCAATACGAGCAGTACTTC,CASSALGLGQYEQYF
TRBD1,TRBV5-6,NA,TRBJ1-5,TGTGCCAGCAGCTTGGGTTGGCAGGGGGCCAATCAGCCCCAGCATTTT,CASSLGWQGANQPQHF
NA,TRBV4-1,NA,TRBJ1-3,TGCGCCAGCAGCCAAGATAGGTCTCCCTCTGGAAACACCATATATTTT,CASSQDRSPSGNTIYF